This T cell receptor (beta chain) was observed in a study of blood T cell repertoires in COVID-19. On the study more broadly: Acute and convalescent COVID-19 specimens originated in the United States, Italy and Spain.

The assay was immunoSEQ multiplex PCR, and TCRdb's table has in-frame clones only and misses some. This sample yields approximately 150,000 clones, of which 87% are seen a single time; 8.6% belongs to the top ten. The CDR3 has 14 residues. Trimming pared 0 bases from V and 3 bases from J, leaving 10 bases between. CDR1 and CDR2 (germline): SGHTS, YDEGEE. The chain is built from TRBV5-8 and TRBJ2-7, with D perhaps matching TRBD1 (6 bases). The sequence was collected from a woman in her fifties or sixties with active or convalescent COVID-19. Sequenced sample: peripheral blood. The DNA of the CDR3 is TGTGCCAGCAGCTTGGTATCACAGGGCTACGAGCAGTACTTC. Its protein is CASSLVSQGYEQYF.